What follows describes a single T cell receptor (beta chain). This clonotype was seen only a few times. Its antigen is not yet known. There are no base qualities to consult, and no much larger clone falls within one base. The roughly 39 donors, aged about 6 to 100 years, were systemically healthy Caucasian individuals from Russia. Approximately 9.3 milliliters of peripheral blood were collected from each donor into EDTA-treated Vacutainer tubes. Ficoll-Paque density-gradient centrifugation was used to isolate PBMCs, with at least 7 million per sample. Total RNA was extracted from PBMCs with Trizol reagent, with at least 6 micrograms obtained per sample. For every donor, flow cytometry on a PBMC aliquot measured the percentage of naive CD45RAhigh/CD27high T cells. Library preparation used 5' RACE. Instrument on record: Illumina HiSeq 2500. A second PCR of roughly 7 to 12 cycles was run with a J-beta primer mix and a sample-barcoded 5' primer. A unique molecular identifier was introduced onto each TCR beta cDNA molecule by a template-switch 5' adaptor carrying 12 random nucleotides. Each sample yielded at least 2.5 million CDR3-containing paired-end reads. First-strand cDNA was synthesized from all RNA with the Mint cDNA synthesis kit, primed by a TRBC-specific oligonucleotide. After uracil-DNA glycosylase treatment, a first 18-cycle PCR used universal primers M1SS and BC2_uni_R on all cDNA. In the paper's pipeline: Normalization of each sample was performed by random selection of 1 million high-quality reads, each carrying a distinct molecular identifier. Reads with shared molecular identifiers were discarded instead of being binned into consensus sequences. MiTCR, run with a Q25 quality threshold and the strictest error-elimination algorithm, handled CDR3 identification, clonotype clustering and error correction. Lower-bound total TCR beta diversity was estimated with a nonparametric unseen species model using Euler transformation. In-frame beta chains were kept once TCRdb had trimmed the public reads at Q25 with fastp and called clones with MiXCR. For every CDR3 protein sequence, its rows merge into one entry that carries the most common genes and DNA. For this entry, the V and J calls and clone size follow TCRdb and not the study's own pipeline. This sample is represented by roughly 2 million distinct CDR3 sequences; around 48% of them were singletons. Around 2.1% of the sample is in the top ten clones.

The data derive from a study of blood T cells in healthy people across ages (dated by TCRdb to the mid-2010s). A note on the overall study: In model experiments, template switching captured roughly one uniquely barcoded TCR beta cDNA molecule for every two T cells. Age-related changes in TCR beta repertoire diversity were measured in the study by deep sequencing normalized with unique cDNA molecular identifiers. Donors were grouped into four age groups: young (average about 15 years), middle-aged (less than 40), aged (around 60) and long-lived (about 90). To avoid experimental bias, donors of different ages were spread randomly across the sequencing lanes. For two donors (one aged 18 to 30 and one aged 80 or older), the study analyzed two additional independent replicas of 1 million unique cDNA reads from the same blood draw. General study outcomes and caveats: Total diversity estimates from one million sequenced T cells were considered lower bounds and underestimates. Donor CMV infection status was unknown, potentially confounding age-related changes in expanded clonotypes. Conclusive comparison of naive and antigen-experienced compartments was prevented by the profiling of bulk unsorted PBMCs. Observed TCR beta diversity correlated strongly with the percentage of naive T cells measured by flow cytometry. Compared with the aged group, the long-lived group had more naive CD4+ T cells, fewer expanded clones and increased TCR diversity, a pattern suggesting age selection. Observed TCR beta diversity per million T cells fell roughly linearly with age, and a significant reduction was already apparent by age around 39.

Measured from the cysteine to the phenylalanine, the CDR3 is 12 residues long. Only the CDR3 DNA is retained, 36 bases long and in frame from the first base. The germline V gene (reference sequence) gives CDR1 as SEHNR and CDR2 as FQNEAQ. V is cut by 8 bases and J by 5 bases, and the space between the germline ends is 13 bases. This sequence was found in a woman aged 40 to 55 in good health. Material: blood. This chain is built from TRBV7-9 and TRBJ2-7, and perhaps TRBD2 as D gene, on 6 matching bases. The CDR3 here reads CASGGNRDEQYF. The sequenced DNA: TGTGCCAGCGGGGGGAATCGGGACGAGCAGTACTTC.